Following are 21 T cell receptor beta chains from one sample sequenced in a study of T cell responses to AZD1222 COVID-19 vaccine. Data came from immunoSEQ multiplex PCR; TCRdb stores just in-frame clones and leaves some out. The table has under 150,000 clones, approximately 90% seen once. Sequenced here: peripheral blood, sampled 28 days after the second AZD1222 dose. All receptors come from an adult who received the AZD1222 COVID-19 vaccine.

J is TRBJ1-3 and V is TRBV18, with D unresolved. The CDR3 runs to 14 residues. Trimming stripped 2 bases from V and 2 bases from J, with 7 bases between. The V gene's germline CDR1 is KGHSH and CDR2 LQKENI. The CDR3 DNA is TGTGCCAGCTCACCATCGGCAGCTGGAAACACCATATATTTT. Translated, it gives CASSPSAAGNTIYF.

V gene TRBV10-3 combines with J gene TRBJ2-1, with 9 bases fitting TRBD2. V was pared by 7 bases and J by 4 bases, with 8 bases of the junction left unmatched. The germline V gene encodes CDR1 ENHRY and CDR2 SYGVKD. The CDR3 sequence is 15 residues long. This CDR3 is CAIMVGTSGYNEQFF. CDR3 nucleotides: TGTGCCATCATGGTTGGAACTAGCGGGTACAATGAGCAGTTCTTC.

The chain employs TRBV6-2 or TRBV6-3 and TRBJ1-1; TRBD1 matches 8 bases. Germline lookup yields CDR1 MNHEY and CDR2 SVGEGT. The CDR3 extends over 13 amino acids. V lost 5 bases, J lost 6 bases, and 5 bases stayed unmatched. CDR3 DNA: TGTGCCAGCAGTCGCCGGACAGGGTCTGAAGCTTTCTTT. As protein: CASSRRTGSEAFF.

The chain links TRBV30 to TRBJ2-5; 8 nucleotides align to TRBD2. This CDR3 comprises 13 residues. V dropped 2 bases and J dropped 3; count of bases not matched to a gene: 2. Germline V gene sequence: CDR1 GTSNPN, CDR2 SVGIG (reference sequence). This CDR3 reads CAWSFGGEETQYF. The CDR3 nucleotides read TGTGCCTGGAGTTTCGGGGGGGAAGAGACCCAGTACTTC.

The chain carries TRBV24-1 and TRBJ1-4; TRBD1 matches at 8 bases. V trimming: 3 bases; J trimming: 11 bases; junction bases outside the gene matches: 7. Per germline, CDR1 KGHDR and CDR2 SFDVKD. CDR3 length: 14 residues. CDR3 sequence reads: CATSDRGQVEKLFF. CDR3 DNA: TGTGCCACCAGTGATAGGGGACAGGTGGAGAAACTGTTTTTT.

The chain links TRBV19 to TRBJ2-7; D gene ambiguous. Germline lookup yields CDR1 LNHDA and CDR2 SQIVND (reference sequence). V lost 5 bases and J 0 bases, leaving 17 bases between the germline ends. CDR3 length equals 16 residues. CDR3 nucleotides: TGTGCCAGTAGTCATGAGAGGAGCCTAAACTCCTACGAGCAGTACTTC. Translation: CASSHERSLNSYEQYF.

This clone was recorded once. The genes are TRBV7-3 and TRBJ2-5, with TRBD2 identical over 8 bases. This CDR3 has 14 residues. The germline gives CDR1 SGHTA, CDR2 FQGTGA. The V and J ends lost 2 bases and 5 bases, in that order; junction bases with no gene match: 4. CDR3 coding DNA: TGTGCCAGCAGCTTAGGGAGCGGGGGCGAGACCCAGTACTTC. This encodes CASSLGSGGETQYF.

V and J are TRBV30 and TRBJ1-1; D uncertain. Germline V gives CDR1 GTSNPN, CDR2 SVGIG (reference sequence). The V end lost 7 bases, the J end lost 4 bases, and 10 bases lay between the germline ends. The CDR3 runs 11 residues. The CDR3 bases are TGTGCCTCCTGGATGGGCACTGAAGCTTTCTTT. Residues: CASWMGTEAFF. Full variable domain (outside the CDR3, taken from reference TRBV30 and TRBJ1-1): SQTIHQWPATLVQPVGSPLSLECTVEGTSNPNLYWYRQAAGRGLQLLFYSVGIGQISSEVPQNLSASRPQDRQFILSSKKLLLSDSGFYLCASWMGTEAFFGQGTRLTVV.

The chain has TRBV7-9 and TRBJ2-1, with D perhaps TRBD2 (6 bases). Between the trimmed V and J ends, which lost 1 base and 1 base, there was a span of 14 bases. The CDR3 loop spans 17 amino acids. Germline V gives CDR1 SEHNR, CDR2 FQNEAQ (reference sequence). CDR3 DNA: TGTGCCAGCAGCTTAGTGGGTAGACTAGAGTCCTACAATGAGCAGTTCTTC. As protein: CASSLVGRLESYNEQFF.

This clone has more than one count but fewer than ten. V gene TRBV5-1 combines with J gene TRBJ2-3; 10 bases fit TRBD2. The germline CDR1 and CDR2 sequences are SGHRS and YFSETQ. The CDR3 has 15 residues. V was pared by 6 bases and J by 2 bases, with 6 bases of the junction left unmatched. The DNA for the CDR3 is TGCGCCAGCAAACTAGCGGGACCTTTCACAGATACGCAGTATTTT. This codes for CASKLAGPFTDTQYF.

The CDR3 protein is CASGLVRGPSYPYEQYF. CDR3 coding DNA: TGTGCTAGTGGTTTGGTACGTGGCCCTAGCTACCCCTACGAGCAGTACTTC. The chain combines TRBV12-5 with TRBJ2-7, with D possibly being TRBD2 (5 bases). Germline loops: CDR1 LGHNT, CDR2 FRNRAP. V lost 0 bases, J lost 2 bases, and 17 bases lay in between. The CDR3 spans 17 residues.

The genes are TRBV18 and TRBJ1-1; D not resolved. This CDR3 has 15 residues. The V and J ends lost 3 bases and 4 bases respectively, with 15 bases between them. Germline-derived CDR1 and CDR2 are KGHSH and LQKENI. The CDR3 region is CASSPAEPPLTEAFF. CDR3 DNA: TGTGCCAGCTCACCCGCTGAGCCCCCGCTCACTGAAGCTTTCTTT.

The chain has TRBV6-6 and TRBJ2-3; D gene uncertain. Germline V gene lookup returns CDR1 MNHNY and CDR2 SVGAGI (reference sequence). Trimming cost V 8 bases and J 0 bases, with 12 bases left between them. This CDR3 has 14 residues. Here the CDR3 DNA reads TGTGCCAGCGGGCTGCAAGCTAGCACAGATACGCAGTATTTT. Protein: CASGLQASTDTQYF.

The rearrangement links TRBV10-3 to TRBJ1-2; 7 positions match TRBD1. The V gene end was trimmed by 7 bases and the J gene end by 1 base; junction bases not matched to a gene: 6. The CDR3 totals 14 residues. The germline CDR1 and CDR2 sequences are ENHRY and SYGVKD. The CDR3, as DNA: TGTGCCATCACATCGACAGGGTTTAACTATGGCTACACCTTC. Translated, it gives CAITSTGFNYGYTF.

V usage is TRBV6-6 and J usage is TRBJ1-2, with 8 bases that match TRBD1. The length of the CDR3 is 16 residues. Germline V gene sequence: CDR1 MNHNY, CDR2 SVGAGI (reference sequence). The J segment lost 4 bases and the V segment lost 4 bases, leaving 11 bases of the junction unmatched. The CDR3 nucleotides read TGTGCCAGCAGTTCCCTAAACAGGGGGGGAGTCTATGGCTACACCTTC. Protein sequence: CASSSLNRGGVYGYTF.

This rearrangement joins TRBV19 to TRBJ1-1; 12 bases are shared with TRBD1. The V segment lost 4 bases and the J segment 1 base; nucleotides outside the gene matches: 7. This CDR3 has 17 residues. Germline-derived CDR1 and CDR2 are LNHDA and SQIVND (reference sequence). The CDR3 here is CASSTTGTGGENTEAFF. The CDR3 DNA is TGTGCCAGTAGTACTACCGGGACAGGGGGCGAGAACACTGAAGCTTTCTTT.

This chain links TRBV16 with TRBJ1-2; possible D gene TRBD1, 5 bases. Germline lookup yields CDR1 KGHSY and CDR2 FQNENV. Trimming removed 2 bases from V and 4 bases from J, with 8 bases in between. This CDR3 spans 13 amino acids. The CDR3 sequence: CASSQDGGYGYTF. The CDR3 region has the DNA TGTGCCAGCAGCCAAGACGGGGGCTATGGCTACACCTTC.

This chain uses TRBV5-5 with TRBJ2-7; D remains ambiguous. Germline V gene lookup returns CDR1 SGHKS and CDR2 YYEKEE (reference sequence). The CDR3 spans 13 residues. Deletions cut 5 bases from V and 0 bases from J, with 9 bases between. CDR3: CASSPFLSYEQYF. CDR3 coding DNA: TGTGCCAGCAGTCCATTTCTCTCCTACGAGCAGTACTTC.

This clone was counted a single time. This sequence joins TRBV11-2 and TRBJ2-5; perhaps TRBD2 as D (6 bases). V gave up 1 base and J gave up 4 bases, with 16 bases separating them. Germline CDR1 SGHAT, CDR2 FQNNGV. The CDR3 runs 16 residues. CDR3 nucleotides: TGTGCCAGCAGCTTAGGGGGCGGGGCCCCCACAGAGACCCAGTACTTC. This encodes CASSLGGGAPTETQYF.

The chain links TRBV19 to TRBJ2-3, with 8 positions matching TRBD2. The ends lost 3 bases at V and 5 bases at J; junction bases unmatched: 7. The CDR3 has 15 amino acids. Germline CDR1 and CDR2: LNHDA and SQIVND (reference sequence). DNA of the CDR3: TGTGCCAGTAGTATGCCGGGACTAGTGCTAGATACGCAGTATTTT. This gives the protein CASSMPGLVLDTQYF.

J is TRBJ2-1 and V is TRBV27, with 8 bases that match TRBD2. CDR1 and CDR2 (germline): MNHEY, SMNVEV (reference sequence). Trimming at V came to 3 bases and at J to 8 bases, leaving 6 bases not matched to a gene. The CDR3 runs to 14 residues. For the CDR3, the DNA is TGTGCCAGCAGTTTCGGGGGGGCGATCTATGAGCAGTTCTTC. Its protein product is CASSFGGAIYEQFF.